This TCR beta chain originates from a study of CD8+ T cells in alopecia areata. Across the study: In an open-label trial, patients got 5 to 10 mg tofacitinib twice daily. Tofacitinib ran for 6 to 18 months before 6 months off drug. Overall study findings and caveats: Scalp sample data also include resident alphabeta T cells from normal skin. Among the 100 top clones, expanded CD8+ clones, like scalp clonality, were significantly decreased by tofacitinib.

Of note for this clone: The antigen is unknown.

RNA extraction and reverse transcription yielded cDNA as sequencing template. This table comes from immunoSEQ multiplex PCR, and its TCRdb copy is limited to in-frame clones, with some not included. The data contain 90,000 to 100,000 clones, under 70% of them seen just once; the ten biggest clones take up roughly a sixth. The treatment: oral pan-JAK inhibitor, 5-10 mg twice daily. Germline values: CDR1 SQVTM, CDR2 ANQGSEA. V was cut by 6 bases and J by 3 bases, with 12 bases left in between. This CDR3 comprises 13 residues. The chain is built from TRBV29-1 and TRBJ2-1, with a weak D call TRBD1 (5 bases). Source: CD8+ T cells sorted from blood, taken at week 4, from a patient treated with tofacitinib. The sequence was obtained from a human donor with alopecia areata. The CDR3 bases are TGCAGCGTATGTAGGGGCGACTACAATGAGCAGTTCTTC. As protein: CSVCRGDYNEQFF.